This T cell receptor (beta chain) was recovered during a study of vaccination effects on CD4 cells after COVID-19. Viral peptide pools were used in the ViraFEST assay to expand antigen-specific CD4+ T cells, and sequencing came afterward. Investigators separated out CD4+ T cells once less than 11 days of culture had passed. The person was diagnosed with PCR-confirmed SARS-CoV-2 infection between March and December 2020. Cultures had half their medium replaced with IL-2 medium on days 3 and 7. In regard to this clone: Its antigen is undetermined.

The repertoire was sequenced with immunoSEQ multiplex PCR; TCRdb's copy has only in-frame clones and lacks some. The table records about 45,000 clones, around 72% of them present only once. This CDR3 is 13 amino acids long. Trimming left V 3 bases short and J 8 bases short, with 12 bases between. Germline-derived CDR1 and CDR2 are SGHNT and YENEEA. Sample: CD4+ T cells from PBMCs cultured with a peptide pool, taken before COVID-19 vaccination. J is TRBJ2-3 and V is TRBV11-3; D is unclear. This receptor was identified in a human donor who had a prior SARS-CoV-2 infection. The DNA for the CDR3 is TGTGCCAGCAGCTTGGCCGGTACCCCTACGCAGTATTTT. It encodes CASSLAGTPTQYF. Filled out from reference TRBV11-3 and TRBJ2-3, the complete variable domain reads EAGVVQSPRYKIIEKKQPVAFWCNPISGHNTLYWYLQNLGQGPELLIRYENEEAVDDSQLPKDRFSAERLKGVDSTLKIQPAELGDSAVYLCASSLAGTPTQYFGPGTRLTVL.